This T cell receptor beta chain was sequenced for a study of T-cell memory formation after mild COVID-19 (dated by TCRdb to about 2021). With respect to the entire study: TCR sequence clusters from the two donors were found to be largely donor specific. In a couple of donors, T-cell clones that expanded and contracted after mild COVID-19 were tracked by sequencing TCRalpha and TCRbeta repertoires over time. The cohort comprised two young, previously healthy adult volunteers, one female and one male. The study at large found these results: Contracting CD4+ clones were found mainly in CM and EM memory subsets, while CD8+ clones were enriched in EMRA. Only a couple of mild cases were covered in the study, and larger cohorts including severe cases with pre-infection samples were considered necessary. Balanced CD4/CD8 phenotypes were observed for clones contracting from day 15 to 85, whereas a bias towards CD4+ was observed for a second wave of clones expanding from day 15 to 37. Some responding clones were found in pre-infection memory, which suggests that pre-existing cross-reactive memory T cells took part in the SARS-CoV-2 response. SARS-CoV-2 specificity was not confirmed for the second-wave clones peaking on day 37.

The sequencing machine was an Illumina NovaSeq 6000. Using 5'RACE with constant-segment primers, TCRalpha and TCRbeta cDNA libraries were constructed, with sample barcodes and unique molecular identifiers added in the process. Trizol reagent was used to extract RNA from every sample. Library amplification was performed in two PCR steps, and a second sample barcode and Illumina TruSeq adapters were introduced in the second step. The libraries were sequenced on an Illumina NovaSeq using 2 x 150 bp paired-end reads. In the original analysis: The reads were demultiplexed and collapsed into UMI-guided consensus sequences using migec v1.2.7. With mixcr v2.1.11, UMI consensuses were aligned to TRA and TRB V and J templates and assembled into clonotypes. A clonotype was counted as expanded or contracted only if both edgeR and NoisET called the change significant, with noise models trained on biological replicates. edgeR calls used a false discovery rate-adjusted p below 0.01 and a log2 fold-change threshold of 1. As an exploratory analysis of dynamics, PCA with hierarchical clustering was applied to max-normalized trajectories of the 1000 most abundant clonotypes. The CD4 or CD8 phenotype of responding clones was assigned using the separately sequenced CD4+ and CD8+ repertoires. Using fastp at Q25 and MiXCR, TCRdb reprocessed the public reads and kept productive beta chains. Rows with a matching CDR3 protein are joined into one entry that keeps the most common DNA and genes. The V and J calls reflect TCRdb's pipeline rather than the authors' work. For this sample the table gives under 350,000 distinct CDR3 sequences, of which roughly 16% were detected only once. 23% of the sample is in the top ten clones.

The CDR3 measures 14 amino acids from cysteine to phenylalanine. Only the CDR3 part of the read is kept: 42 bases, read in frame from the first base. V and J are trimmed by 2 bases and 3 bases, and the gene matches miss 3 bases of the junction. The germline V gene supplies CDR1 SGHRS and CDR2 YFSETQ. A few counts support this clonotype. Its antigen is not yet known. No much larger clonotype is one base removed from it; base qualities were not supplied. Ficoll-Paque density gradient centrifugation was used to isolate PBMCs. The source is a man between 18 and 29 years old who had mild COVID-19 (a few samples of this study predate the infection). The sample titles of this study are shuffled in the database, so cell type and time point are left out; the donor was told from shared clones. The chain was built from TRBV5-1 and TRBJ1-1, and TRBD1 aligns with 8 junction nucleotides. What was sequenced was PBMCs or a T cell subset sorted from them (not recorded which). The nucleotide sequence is TGCGCCAGCAGCTTACAGGGGGATGACACTGAAGCTTTCTTT. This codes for CASSLQGDDTEAFF. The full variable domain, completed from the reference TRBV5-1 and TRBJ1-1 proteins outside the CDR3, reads KAGVTQTPRYLIKTRGQQVTLSCSPISGHRSVSWYQQTPGQGLQFLFEYFSETQRNKGNFPGRFSGRQFSNSRSEMNVSTLELGDSALYLCASSLQGDDTEAFFGQGTRLTVV.